This TCR beta chain was sequenced in a study of graft-versus-host responses after intestinal transplantation. The wider study: Those transplanted obtained multivisceral, liver-intestinal, or isolated intestinal grafts. Anti-thymocyte globulin served as induction for all recipients, who then took tacrolimus and steroids for 3 to 4 years.

Here immunoSEQ multiplex PCR was the method, and the copy in TCRdb shows in-frame clones only, minus some. The sample carries around 100,000 clones, approximately 93% recorded once. This CDR3 has 14 residues. V shed 6 bases, J shed 15 bases, and the junction held 16 bases outside the gene matches. Germline V gives CDR1 MNHEY, CDR2 SVGAGI. Of note for this clone: Its antigen is not known.

The study's findings and limits: Some patients had graft-donor T cell macrochimerism. In their allografts, the ratios of graft-versus-host to host-versus-graft T cell clones were high.

This TCR came from a human donor who received an intestinal transplant. The chain joins TRBV6-5 to TRBJ2-1; 8 nucleotides align to TRBD2. The source was unstimulated CD8+ T cells sorted from spleen or lymph node cells, collected before intestinal transplant. The CDR3 is CASSNWPLPGGLFF. CDR3 sequence (DNA): TGTGCCAGCAGCAATTGGCCCCTCCCGGGGGGGCTGTTCTTC.